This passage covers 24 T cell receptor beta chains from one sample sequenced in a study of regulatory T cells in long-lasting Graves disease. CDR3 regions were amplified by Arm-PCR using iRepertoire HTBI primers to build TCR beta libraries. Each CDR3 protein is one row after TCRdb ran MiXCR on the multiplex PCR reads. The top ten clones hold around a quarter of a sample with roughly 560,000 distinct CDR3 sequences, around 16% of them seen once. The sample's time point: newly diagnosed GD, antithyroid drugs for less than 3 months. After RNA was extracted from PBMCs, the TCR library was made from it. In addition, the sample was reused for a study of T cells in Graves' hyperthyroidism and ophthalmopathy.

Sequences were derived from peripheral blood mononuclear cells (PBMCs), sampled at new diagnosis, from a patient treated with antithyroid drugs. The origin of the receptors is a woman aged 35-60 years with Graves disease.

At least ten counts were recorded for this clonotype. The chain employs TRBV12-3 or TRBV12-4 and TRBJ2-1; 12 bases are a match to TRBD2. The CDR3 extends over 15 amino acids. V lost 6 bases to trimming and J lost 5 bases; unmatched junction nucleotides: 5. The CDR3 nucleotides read TGTGCCAGCAGCTGGACTAGCGGGGCCAACAATGAGCAGTTCTTC. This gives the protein CASSWTSGANNEQFF.

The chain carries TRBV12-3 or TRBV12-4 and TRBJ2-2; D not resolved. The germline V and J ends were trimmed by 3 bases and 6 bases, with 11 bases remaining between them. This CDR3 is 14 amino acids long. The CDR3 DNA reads TGTGCCAGCAGTTTTCGGAGCGAGCCCGGGGAGCTGTTTTTT. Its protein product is CASSFRSEPGELFF.

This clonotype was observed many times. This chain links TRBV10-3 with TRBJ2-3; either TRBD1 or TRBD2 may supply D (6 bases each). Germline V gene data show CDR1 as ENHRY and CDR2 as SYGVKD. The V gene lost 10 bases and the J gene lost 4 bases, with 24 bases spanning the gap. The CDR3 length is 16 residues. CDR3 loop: CATAARSGGPADTQYF. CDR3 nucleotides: TGTGCCACCGCTGCGAGGTCTGGGGGGCCCGCAGATACGCAGTATTTT.

The CDR3 here is CASSGQGFTEAFF. The CDR3 nucleotides read TGTGCCAGCAGTGGACAGGGGTTTACTGAAGCTTTCTTT. The chain is built from TRBV12-3 or TRBV12-4 and TRBJ1-1; 9 nucleotides agree with TRBD1. V lost 5 bases to trimming and J lost 5 bases; unmatched junction nucleotides: 3. The CDR3 extends over 13 amino acids.

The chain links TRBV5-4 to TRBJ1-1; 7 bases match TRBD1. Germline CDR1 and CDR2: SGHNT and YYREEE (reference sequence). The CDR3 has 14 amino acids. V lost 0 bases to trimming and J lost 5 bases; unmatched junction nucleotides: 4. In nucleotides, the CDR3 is TGTGCCAGCAGCTTGGAAGTCAGGGGGACTGAAGCTTTCTTT. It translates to CASSLEVRGTEAFF. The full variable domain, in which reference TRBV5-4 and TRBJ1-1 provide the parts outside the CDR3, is ETGVTQSPTHLIKTRGQQVTLRCSSQSGHNTVSWYQQALGQGPQFIFQYYREEENGRGNFPPRFSGLQFPNYSSELNVNALELDDSALYLCASSLEVRGTEAFFGQGTRLTVV.

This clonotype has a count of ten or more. The CDR3 spells CASSLGTSGGASRDTQYF. The CDR3 DNA sequence: TGTGCCAGCAGCCTTGGGACTAGCGGGGGGGCCAGTAGAGATACGCAGTATTTT. This rearrangement joins TRBV3-1 to TRBJ2-3; 16 bases are shared with TRBD2. Trimming at V came to 4 bases and at J to 5 bases, leaving 9 bases not matched to a gene. CDR3 size: 18 residues. From germline, CDR1 is LGHDT and CDR2 YNNKEL (reference sequence).

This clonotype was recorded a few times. Here the CDR3 reads CASSFQAVTEAFF. The CDR3 bases are TGTGCCAGCAGCTTTCAGGCTGTCACTGAAGCTTTCTTT. V is TRBV6-1 and J is TRBJ1-1; D is unresolved. Deletions cut 6 bases from V and 4 bases from J, with 12 bases between. This CDR3 spans 13 amino acids. CDR1 and CDR2 (germline): MNHNS, SASEGT.

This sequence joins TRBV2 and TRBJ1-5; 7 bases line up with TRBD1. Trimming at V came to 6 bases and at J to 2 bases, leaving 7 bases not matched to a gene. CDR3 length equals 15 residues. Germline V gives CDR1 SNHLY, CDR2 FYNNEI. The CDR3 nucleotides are TGTGCCAGCAGCAGGGGGGTAACCGGCAATCAGCCCCAGCATTTT. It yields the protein CASSRGVTGNQPQHF.

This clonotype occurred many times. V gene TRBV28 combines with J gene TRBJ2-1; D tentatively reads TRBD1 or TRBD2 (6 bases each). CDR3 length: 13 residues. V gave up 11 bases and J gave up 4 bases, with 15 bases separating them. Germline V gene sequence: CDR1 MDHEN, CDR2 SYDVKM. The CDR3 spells CAVERGDYNEQFF. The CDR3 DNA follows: TGTGCCGTAGAGAGGGGGGATTACAATGAGCAGTTCTTC.

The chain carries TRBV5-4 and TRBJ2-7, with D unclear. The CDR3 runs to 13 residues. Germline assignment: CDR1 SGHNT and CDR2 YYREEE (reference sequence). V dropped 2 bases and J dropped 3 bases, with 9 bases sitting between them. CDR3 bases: TGTGCCAGCAGCTTCGGATACAACTACGAGCAGTACTTC. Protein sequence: CASSFGYNYEQYF.

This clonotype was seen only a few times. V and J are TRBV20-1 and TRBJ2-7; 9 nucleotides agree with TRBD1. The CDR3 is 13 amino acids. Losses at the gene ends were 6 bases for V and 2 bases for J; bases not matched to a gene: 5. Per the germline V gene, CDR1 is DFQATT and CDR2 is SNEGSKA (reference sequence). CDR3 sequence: CSALDRGAYEQYF. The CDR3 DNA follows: TGCAGTGCCCTGGACAGGGGAGCCTACGAGCAGTACTTC.

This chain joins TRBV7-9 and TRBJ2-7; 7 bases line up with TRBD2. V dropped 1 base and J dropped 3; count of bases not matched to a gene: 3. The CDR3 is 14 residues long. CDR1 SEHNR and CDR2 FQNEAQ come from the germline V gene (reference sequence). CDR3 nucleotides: TGTGCCAGCAGCTTAGGGGGGAGGGTCTACGAGCAGTACTTC. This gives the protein CASSLGGRVYEQYF. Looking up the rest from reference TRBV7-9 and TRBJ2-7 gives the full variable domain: DTGVSQNPRHKITKRGQNVTFRCDPISEHNRLYWYRQTLGQGPEFLTYFQNEAQLEKSRLLSDRFSAERPKGSFSTLEIQRTEQGDSAMYLCASSLGGRVYEQYFGPGTRLTVT.

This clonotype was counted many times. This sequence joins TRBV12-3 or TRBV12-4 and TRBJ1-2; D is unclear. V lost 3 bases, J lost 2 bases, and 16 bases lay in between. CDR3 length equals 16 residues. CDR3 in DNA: TGTGCCAGCAGTTTTGGGCCCACCGGAGCAAACTATGGCTACACCTTC. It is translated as CASSFGPTGANYGYTF.

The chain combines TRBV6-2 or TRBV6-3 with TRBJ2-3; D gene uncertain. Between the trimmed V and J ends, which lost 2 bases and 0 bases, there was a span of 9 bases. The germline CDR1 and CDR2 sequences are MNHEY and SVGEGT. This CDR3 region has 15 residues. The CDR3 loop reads CASSYLGISTDTQYF. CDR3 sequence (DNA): TGTGCCAGCAGTTACCTAGGGATTAGCACAGATACGCAGTATTTT.

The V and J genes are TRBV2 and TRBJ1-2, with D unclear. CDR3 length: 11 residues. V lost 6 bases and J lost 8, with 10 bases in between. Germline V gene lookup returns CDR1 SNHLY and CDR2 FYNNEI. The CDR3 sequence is CASRRLEGYTF. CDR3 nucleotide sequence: TGTGCCAGCAGACGGTTGGAAGGCTACACCTTC.

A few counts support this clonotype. The CDR3 nucleotides read TGTGCCAGCAGCTTAGAAAGCGGGCCCGTGGGAGAGACCCAGTACTTC. Translating it yields CASSLESGPVGETQYF. The rearrangement links TRBV7-6 to TRBJ2-5; a weak D match, TRBD2 (6 bases). This CDR3 is built from 16 residues. Germline-derived CDR1 and CDR2 are SGHVS and FNYEAQ. Between the trimmed V and J ends, which lost 1 base and 4 bases, there was a span of 16 bases.

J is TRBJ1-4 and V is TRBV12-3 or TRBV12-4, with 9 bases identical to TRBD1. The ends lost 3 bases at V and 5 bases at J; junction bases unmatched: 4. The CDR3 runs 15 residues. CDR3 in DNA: TGTGCCAGCAGTTTCGGACAGGGGTTCAATGAAAAACTGTTTTTT. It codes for CASSFGQGFNEKLFF.

In DNA, the CDR3 is TGCGCCAGCAGCCAAGTTGTAACTAATCAAGAGACCCAGTACTTC. Residues: CASSQVVTNQETQYF. This chain connects TRBV4-1 to TRBJ2-5; D is unresolved. The germline V gene has CDR1 MGHRA and CDR2 YSYEKL. The V end lost 1 base, the J end lost 2 bases, and 11 bases lay between the germline ends. This CDR3 region has 15 residues.

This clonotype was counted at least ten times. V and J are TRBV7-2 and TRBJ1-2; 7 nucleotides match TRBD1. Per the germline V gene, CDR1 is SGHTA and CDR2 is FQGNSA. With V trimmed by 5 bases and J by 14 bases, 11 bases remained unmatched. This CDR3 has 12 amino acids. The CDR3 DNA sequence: TGTGCCAGCAGCCGAAAAGGCGGCAGGGGGACCTTC. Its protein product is CASSRKGGRGTF.

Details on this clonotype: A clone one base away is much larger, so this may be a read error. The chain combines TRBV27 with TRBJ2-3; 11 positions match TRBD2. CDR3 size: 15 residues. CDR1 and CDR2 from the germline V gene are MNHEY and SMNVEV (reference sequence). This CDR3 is CASKLAGGSTDAQYF. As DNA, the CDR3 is TGTGCCAGCAAGCTAGCGGGGGGAAGCACAGATGCGCAGTATTTT.

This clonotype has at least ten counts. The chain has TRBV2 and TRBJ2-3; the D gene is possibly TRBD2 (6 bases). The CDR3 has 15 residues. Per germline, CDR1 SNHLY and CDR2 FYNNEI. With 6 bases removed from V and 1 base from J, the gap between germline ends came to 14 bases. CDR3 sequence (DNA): TGTGCCAGCAGCCCTATGGCTAGCGGCACAGATACGCAGTATTTT. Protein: CASSPMASGTDTQYF.

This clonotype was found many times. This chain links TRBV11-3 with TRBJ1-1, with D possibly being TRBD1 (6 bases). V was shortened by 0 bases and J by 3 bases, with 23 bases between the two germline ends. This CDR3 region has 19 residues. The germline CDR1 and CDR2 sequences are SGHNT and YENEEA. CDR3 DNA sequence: TGTGCCAGCAGCTTAGATGTCTACTACCAGGACAGTTCGGACACTGAAGCTTTCTTT. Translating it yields CASSLDVYYQDSSDTEAFF.

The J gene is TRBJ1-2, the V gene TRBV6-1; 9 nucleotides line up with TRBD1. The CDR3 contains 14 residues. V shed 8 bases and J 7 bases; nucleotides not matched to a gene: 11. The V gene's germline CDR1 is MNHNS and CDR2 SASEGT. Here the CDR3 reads CASVRGTGFSGYTF. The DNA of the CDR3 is TGTGCCAGCGTCCGTGGGACAGGGTTTTCTGGCTACACCTTC.

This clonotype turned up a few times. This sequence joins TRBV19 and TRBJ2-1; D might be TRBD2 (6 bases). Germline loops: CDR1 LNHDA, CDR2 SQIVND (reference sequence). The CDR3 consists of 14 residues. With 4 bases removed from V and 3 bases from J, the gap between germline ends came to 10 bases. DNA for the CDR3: TGTGCCAGTAGTAGGGGGGAACTCTACAATGAGCAGTTCTTC. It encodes CASSRGELYNEQFF.